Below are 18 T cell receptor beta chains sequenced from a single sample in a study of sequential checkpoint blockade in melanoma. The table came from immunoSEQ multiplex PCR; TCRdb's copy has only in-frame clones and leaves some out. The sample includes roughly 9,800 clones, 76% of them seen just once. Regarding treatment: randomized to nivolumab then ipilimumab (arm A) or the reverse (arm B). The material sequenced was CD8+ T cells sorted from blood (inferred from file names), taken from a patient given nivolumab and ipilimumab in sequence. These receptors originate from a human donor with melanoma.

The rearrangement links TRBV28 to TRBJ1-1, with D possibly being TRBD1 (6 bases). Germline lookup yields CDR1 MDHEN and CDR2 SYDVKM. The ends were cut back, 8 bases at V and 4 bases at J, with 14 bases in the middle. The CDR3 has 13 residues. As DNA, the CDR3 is TGTGCCAGCCACCGGGGGGCGAGCACTGAAGCTTTCTTT. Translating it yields CASHRGASTEAFF.

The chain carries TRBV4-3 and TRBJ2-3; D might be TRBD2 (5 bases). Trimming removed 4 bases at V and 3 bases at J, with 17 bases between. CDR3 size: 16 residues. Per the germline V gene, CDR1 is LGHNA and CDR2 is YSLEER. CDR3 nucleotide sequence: TGCGCCAGCAGCCCTCGGATCGGGGAGAGGACAGATACGCAGTATTTT. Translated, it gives CASSPRIGERTDTQYF.

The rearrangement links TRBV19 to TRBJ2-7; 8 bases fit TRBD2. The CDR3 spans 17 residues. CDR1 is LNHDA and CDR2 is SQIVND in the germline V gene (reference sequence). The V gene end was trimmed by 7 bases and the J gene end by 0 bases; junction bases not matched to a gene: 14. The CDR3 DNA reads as TGTGCCAGTACCCCAAGGGGTAGCGGGACCCTCTCCTACGAGCAGTACTTC. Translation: CASTPRGSGTLSYEQYF.

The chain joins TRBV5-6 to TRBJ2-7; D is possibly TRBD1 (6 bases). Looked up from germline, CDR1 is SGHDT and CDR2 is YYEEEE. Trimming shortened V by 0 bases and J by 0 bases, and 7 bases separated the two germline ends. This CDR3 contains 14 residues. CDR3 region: CASSLGQDSYEQYF. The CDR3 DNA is TGTGCCAGCAGCTTGGGACAGGACTCCTACGAGCAGTACTTC. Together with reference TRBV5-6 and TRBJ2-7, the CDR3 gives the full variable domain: DAGVTQSPTHLIKTRGQQVTLRCSPKSGHDTVSWYQQALGQGPQFIFQYYEEEERQRGNFPDRFSGHQFPNYSSELNVNALLLGDSALYLCASSLGQDSYEQYFGPGTRLTVT.

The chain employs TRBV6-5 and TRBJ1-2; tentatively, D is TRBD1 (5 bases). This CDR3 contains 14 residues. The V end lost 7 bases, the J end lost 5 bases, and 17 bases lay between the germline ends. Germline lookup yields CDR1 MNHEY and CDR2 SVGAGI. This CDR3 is CASTGGREEYGYTF. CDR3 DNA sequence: TGTGCCAGCACCGGTGGCAGGGAGGAGTATGGCTACACCTTC.

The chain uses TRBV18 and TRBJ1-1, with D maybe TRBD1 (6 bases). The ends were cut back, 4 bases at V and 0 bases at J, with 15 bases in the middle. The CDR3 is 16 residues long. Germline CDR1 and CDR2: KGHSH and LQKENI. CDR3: CASSLQPGQMNTEAFF. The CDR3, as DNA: TGTGCCAGCTCACTACAACCGGGACAAATGAACACTGAAGCTTTCTTT.

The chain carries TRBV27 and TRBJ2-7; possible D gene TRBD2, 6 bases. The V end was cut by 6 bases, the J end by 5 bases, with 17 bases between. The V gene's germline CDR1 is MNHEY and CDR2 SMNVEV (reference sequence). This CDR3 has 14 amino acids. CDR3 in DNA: TGTGCCAGCAGCGGGTGGAGCGGGTCTAACGAGCAGTACTTC. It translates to CASSGWSGSNEQYF.

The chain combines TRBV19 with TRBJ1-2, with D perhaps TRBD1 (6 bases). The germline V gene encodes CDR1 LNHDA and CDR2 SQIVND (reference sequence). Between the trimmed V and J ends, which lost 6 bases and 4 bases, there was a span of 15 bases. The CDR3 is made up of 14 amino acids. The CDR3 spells CASRSGVHLYGYTF. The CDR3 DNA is TGTGCCAGTAGGTCAGGGGTTCATCTCTATGGCTACACCTTC.

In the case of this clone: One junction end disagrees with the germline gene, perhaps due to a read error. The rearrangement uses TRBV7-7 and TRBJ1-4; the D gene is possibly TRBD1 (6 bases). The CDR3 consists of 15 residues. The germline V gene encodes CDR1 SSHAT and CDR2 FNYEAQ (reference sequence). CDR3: CASSLETGPSEKLFF. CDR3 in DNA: TGTGCTAGCAGCTTAGAGACAGGCCCTAGTGAAAAACTGTTTTTT.

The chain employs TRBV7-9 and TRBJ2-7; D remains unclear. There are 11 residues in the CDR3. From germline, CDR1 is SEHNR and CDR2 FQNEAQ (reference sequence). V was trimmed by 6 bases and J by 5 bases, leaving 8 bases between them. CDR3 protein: CASRLGHEQYF. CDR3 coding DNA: TGTGCCAGCAGACTGGGCCACGAGCAGTACTTC.

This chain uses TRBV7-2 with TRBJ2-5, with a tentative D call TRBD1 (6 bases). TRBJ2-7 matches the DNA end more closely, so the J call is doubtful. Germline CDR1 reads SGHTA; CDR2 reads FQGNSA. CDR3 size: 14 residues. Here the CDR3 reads CASSSRGGRDEQYF. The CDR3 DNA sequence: TGTGCCAGCAGCTCAAGAGGGGGAAGGGACGAGCAGTACTTC.

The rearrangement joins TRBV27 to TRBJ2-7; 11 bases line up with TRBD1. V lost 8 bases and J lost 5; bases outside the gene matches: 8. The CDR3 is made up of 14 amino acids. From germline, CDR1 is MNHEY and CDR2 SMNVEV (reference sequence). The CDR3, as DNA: TGTGCCAGCTCCCGAGGACAGGGGGCACACGAGCAGTACTTC. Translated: CASSRGQGAHEQYF.

The CDR3 is CASSPGTGGFLDSNQPQHF. For the CDR3, the DNA is TGTGCCAGCAGCCCGGGGACAGGGGGTTTCCTAGATAGCAATCAGCCCCAGCATTTT. The chain carries TRBV9 and TRBJ1-5; 11 nucleotides agree with TRBD1. Germline CDR1 reads SGDLS; CDR2 reads YYNGEE. This CDR3 is built from 19 residues. V lost 4 bases and J lost 0; bases outside the gene matches: 12.

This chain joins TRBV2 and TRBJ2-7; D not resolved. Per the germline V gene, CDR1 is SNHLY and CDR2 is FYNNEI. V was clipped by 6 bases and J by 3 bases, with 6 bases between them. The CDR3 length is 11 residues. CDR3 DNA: TGTGCCAGCAGCTCTAGCTACGAGCAGTACTTC. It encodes CASSSSYEQYF.

CDR3 sequence: CASRVTSGGYNEQFF. CDR3 sequence (DNA): TGTGCCAGTAGGGTCACTAGCGGGGGGTACAATGAGCAGTTCTTC. The J gene is TRBJ2-1, the V gene TRBV19; TRBD2 agrees at 12 bases. The CDR3 sequence is 15 residues long. Germline values: CDR1 LNHDA, CDR2 SQIVND (reference sequence). J lost 4 bases, V lost 6 bases, and 4 bases had no gene match. The full variable domain, completed using reference TRBV19 and TRBJ2-1, is DGGITQSPKYLFRKEGQNVTLSCEQNLNHDAMYWYRQDPGQGLRLIYYSQIVNDFQKGDIAEGYSVSREKKESFPLTVTSAQKNPTAFYLCASRVTSGGYNEQFFGPGTRLTVL.

The CDR3, as DNA: TGTGCCAGCAGCTTAGTTCAGGACAATCAGCCCCAGCATTTT. Its translation: CASSLVQDNQPQHF. The V gene is TRBV7-6, the J gene TRBJ1-5; D gene unclear. The V end was cut by 1 base, the J end by 3 bases, with 7 bases between. Germline CDR1 SGHVS, CDR2 FNYEAQ. The CDR3 runs to 14 residues.

In nucleotides, the CDR3 is TGTGCCAGTAAGAGGACAGGGGGGGTCAACGAGCAGTACTTC. Translation gives CASKRTGGVNEQYF. The gene calls are TRBV6-1 and TRBJ2-7; 10 nucleotides line up with TRBD1. The CDR3 length is 14 residues. The V gene's germline CDR1 is MNHNS and CDR2 SASEGT. The V and J ends lost 9 bases and 5 bases, in that order; junction bases with no gene match: 10.

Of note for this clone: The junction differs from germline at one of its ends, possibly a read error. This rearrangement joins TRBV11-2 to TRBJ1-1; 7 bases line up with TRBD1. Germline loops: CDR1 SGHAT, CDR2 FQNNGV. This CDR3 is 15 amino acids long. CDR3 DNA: TGCGCCAGCAGCCAAGATTCAGGGGGGAACACTGAAGCTTTCTTT. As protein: CASSQDSGGNTEAFF.